The 5 T cell receptor beta chains below all came from one sample that was sequenced in a study of T-cell reconstitution after alpha-beta-depleted transplantation in children. Construction of the TCRbeta library involved unique molecular identifiers. TCRdb processed the PCR reads anew with MiXCR; each CDR3 protein has one entry. The repertoire holds about 460,000 distinct CDR3 sequences, with over 9.5% as singletons. Source: PBMCs, taken before TCRalphabeta/CD19-depleted stem cell transplant. These receptors were taken from a child aged 2-9 years with inherited bone marrow failure, due to receive a stem cell transplant.

This clonotype has a count of ten or more. As the CDR3 is not closed by the conserved phenylalanine or tryptophan, this likely results from a read error. The DNA is omitted, as the CDR3 cannot be located on it reliably, and the CDR3 follows TCRdb's listing. The CDR3 spells CASSGVALVV. The chain uses TRBV2 and TRBJ1-3; TRBD1, the table's D call, was not compared with the DNA. The CDR3 is 10 amino acids long, termini counted. Looked up from germline, CDR1 is SNHLY and CDR2 is FYNNEI.

As to this clonotype: A much larger clone lies one base from this, so it may be a read error. The V call is TRBV15, the J call TRBJ2-4; 7 nucleotides line up with TRBD2. Germline V gene lookup returns CDR1 LNHNV and CDR2 YYDKDF (reference sequence). V trimming: 1 base; J trimming: 11 bases; junction bases outside the gene matches: 5. There are 13 residues in the CDR3. DNA of the CDR3: TGTGCCACCAGCAGAGGTGTAGCGGGCCTTCAGTACTTC. It specifies CATSRGVAGLQYF.

The chain is built from TRBV25-1 and TRBJ1-1; D possibly corresponds to TRBD1 (5 bases). V lost 6 bases to trimming and J lost 1 base, with 9 bases between them. The CDR3 loop spans 13 amino acids. Germline loops: CDR1 MGHDK, CDR2 SYGVNS. This chain's CDR3 is CASRGGGNTEAFF. CDR3 coding DNA: TGTGCCAGCAGGGGGGGGGGGAACACTGAAGCTTTCTTT.

In regard to this clonotype: A much larger clone differs by one base, so this may be a read error. The genes are TRBV11-2 and TRBJ2-3; D unresolved. The DNA end is a closer match to TRBJ1-5, so the J assignment may be wrong. This CDR3 comprises 15 residues. In germline, CDR1 is SGHAT, CDR2 FQNNGV. CDR3: CASSFSSPSTDTQHF. The DNA for the CDR3 is TGTGCCAGCAGCTTTAGTAGTCCTAGCACAGATACGCAGCATTTT.

This clonotype was seen a handful of times. The rearrangement links TRBV18 to TRBJ2-3; D is ambiguous. The CDR3 is 15 amino acids. Trimming took 1 base from V and 2 from J, leaving 10 bases between them. From germline, CDR1 is KGHSH and CDR2 LQKENI. The CDR3: CASSPLQRHTDTQYF. The CDR3 DNA is TGTGCCAGCTCACCACTCCAGCGCCACACAGATACGCAGTATTTT.